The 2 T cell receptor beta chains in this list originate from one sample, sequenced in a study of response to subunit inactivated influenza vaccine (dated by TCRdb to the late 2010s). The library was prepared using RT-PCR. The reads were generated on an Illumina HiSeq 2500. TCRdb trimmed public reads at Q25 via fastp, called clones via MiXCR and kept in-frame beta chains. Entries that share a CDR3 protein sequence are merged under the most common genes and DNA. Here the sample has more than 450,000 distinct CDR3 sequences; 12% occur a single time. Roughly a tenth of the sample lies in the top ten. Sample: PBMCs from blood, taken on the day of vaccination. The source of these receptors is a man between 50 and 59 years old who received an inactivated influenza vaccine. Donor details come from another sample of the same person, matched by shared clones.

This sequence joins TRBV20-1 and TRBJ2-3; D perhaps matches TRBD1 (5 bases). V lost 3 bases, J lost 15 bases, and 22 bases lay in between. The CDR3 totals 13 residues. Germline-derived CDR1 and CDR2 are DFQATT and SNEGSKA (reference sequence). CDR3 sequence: CSARSPGRVVSYF. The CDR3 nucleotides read TGCAGTGCTAGGAGTCCCGGCAGGGTGGTTAGTTATTTT.

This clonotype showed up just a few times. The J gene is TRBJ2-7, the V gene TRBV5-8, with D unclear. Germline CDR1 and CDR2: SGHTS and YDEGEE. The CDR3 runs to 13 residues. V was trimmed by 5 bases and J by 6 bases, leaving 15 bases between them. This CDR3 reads CASSPRLLREQYF. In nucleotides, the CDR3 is TGTGCCAGCAGTCCCAGGCTACTTCGCGAGCAGTACTTC.